This T cell receptor beta chain was retrieved from a study of lymphopenia after photon versus proton radiotherapy. Overall study findings and caveats: A bigger post-nadir fall in TCR diversity correlated inversely with survival time in deceased patients. After the lymphocyte nadir, photon-treated repertoires showed oligoclonal expansion, especially of CD8+ Temra cells. Only patients who died were analyzed for survival; proton advantage is unproven.

Assay used: immunoSEQ multiplex PCR; TCRdb lists only in-frame clones, some missing. The table records approximately 65,000 clones, around 87% of them present only once. To note about this clone: Its antigen is not identified.

Between the trimmed V and J ends, which lost 1 base and 3 bases, there was a span of 14 bases. CDR1 is LGHNA and CDR2 is YSLEER in the germline V gene. The CDR3 totals 16 residues. The sequencing here drew on peripheral blood, taken from a patient treated with proton-based radiotherapy. The gene calls are TRBV4-3 and TRBJ2-3; a possible D gene is TRBD2 (5 bases). The TCR sequence derives from a man older than 75 with esophageal cancer. The chain's CDR3 is CASSQVLGGYTDTQYF. CDR3 DNA sequence: TGCGCCAGCAGCCAAGTTCTCGGAGGATATACAGATACGCAGTATTTT.